Listed below are T cell receptor beta chains from one sample, sequenced in a study of shared clonotypes between healthy human individuals. Repertoires were generated with immunoSEQ multiplex PCR, while TCRdb's copy carries only in-frame clones and drops some. The table records hundreds of thousands of clones, 73% of them present only once. The sample consisted of memory CD4+ T cells sorted from blood. The source is a woman aged 25 to 39 in good health. Both conserved end residues are part of each CDR3. D genes are given only for firm matches. The size entry is marked missing in some rows and otherwise reads once, few, many or a size class.

size: -
J: TRBJ1-3
V: TRBV28
D: -
CDR3: CASSFYGYSGNTIYF
DNA: TGTGCCAGCAGTTTCTATGGTTACTCTGGAAACACCATATATTTT

size: -
J: TRBJ1-5
V: TRBV2
D: TRBD1
CDR3: CASSDGGTGRSNQPQHF
DNA: TGTGCCAGCAGTGACGGAGGGACAGGGAGAAGCAATCAGCCCCAGCATTTT

size: once
J: TRBJ2-1
V: TRBV10-3
D: -
CDR3: CATHDPDFKNEQFF
DNA: TGTGCCACCCACGACCCTGACTTCAAGAATGAGCAGTTCTTC

size: -
J: TRBJ2-3
V: TRBV6-5
D: -
CDR3: CASSSTDRTSTDTQYF
DNA: TGTGCCAGCAGTTCGACCGACAGAACTAGCACAGATACGCAGTATTTT

size: -
J: TRBJ1-5
V: TRBV28
D: -
CDR3: CASSLDHSNQPQHF
DNA: TGTGCCAGCAGTTTAGACCATAGCAATCAGCCCCAGCATTTT

size: -
J: TRBJ2-3
V: TRBV6-5
D: -
CDR3: CASSRERVGTDTQYF
DNA: TGTGCCAGCAGTCGCGAGCGGGTTGGCACAGATACGCAGTATTTT

size: -
J: TRBJ1-2
V: TRBV27
D: -
CDR3: CASSLKPGKNYGYTF
DNA: TGTGCCAGCAGTCTTAAGCCTGGGAAGAACTATGGCTACACCTTC

size: -
J: TRBJ2-7
V: TRBV19
D: -
CDR3: CASSIGTGHLNEQYF
DNA: TGTGCCAGTAGTATAGGGACGGGCCATCTGAACGAGCAGTACTTC

size: once
J: TRBJ1-1
V: TRBV21-1
D: -
CDR3: CASSTPTGGVTEAFF
DNA: TGTGCCAGCAGCACCCCGACAGGGGGCGTGACTGAAGCTTTCTTT

size: -
J: TRBJ2-3
V: TRBV2
D: TRBD2
CDR3: CASSGRLAGVADTQYF
DNA: TGTGCCAGCAGTGGCCGACTAGCGGGAGTTGCAGATACGCAGTATTTT

size: -
J: TRBJ2-5
V: TRBV7-9
D: TRBD2
CDR3: CASGTSGKSQETQYF
DNA: TGTGCCAGCGGAACTAGCGGGAAGAGCCAGGAGACCCAGTACTTC

size: -
J: TRBJ1-4
V: TRBV18
D: -
CDR3: CASSPYGPGAEKLFF
DNA: TGTGCCAGCTCTCCCTACGGCCCGGGGGCCGAAAAACTGTTTTTT

size: -
J: TRBJ1-3
V: TRBV28
D: -
CDR3: CASSPFGSGNTIYF
DNA: TGTGCCAGCAGCCCATTCGGGAGTGGAAACACCATATATTTT

size: -
J: TRBJ2-5
V: TRBV25-1
D: TRBD2
CDR3: CASSNRGTSSGTQYF
DNA: TGTGCCAGCAGTAACCGCGGGACTAGCAGTGGGACCCAGTACTTC

size: once
J: TRBJ2-3
V: TRBV11-1
D: -
CDR3: CASSSQTDTQYF
DNA: TGTGCCAGCAGCTCTCAGACAGATACGCAGTATTTT

size: -
J: TRBJ2-1
V: TRBV5-4
D: TRBD2
CDR3: CASSSRLAANEQFF
DNA: TGTGCCAGCAGCTCCCGCCTAGCGGCCAATGAGCAGTTCTTC